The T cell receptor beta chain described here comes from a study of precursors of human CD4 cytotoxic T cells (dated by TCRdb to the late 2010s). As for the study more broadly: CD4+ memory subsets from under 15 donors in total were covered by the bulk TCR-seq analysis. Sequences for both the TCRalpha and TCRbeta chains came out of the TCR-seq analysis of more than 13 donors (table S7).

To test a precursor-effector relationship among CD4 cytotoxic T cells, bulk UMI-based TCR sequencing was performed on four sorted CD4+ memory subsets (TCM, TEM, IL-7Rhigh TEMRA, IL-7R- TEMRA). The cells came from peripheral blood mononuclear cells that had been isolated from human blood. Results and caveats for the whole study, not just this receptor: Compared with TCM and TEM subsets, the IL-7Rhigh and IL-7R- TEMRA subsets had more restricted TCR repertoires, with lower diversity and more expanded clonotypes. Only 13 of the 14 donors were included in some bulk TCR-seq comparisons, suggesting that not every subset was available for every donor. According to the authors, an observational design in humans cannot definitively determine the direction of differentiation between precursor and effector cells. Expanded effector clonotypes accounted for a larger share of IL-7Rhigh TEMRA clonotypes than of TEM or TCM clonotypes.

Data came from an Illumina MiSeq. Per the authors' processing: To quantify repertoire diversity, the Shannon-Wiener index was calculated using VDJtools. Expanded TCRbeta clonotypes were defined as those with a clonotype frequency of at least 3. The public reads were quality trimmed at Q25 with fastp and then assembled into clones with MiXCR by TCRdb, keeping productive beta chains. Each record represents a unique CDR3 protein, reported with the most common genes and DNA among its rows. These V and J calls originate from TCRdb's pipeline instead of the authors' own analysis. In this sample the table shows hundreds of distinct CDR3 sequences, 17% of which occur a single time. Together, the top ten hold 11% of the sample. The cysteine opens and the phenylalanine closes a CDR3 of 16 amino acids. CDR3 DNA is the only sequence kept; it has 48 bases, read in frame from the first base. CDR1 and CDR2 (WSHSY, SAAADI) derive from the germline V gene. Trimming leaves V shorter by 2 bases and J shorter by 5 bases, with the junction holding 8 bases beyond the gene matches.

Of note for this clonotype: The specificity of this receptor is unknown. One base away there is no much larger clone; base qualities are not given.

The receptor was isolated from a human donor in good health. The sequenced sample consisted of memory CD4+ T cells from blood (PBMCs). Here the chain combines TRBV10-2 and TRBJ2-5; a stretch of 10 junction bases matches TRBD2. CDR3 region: CASSETAGGPRETQYF. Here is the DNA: TGCGCCAGCAGTGAGACAGCGGGAGGGCCACGGGAGACCCAGTACTTC.